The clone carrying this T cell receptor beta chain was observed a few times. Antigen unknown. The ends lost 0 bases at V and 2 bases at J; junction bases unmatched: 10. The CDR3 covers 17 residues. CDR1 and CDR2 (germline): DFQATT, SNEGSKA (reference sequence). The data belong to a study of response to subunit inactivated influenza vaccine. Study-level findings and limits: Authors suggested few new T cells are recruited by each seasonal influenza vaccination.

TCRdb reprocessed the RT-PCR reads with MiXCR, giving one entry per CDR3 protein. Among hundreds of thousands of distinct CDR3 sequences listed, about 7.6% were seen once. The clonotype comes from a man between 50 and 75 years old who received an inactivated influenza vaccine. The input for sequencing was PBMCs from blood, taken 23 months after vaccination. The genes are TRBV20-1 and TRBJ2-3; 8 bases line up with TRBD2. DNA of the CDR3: TGCAGTGCTAGAGATACCCTAGAAGCGGGGGTCACAGATACGCAGTATTTT. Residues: CSARDTLEAGVTDTQYF.